This T cell receptor beta chain is from a study of OX40 agonist ivuxolimab in advanced cancers. Study as a whole: Intravenous ivuxolimab at 0.01 to 10 mg/kg was given to patients every 2 weeks.

The assay was immunoSEQ multiplex PCR, and TCRdb's table has in-frame clones only and misses some. The sample carries 25,000 or so clones, approximately 77% recorded once. Between the trimmed V and J ends, which lost 0 bases and 6 bases, there was a span of 9 bases. CDR1 is GTSNPN and CDR2 is SVGIG in the germline V gene (reference sequence). The length of the CDR3 is 12 residues. Sequenced material: CD4+ or CD8+ T cells sorted from blood, taken in a trial of the OX40 agonist ivuxolimab. This TCR was recovered from an adult with an advanced solid tumor such as melanoma, head and neck, liver or kidney cancer. The chain is built from TRBV30 and TRBJ2-7, with D perhaps assigned TRBD1 or TRBD2 (5 bases each). The CDR3: CAWSVRGTEQYF. In DNA form, the CDR3 reads TGTGCCTGGAGTGTACGAGGGACCGAGCAGTACTTC.